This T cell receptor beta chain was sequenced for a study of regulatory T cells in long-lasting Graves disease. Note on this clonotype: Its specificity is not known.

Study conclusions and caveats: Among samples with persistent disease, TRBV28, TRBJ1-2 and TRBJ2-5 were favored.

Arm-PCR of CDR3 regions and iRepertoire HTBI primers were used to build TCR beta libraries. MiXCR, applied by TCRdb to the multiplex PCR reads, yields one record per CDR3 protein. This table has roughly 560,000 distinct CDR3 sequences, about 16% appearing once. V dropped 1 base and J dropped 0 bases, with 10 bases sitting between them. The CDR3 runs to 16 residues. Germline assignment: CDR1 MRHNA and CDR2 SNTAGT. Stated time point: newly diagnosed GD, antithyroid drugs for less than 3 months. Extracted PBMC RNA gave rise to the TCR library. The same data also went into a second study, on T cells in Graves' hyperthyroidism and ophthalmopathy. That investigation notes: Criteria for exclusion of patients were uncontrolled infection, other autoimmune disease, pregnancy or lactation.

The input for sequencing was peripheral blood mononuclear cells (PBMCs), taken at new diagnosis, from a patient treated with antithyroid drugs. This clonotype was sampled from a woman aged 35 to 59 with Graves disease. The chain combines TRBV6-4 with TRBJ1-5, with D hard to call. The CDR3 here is CASSDLFMGSNQPQHF. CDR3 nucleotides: TGTGCCAGCAGTGACTTATTTATGGGTAGCAATCAGCCCCAGCATTTT.